Following are 8 T cell receptor beta chains from one sample sequenced in a study of blood T cell repertoires in COVID-19. Profiling relied on immunoSEQ multiplex PCR, and the TCRdb table lists in-frame clones only, not all of them. The table lists 150,000 to 200,000 clones, more than 75% of them singletons. Sequences were obtained from peripheral blood. These TCRs come from an older woman with COVID-19, enrolled during active disease.

The chain combines TRBV7-2 with TRBJ2-5; D not resolved. The CDR3 loop spans 15 amino acids. Trimming pared 1 base from V and 2 bases from J, leaving 11 bases between. In germline, CDR1 is SGHTA, CDR2 FQGNSA. CDR3 sequence reads: CASSLEAPVQETQYF. The CDR3 region has the DNA TGTGCCAGCAGCTTAGAAGCGCCTGTACAAGAGACCCAGTACTTC.

The chain couples TRBV29-1 to TRBJ2-3; 8 positions match TRBD2. V trimming: 6 bases; J trimming: 1 base; junction bases outside the gene matches: 0. Looked up from germline, CDR1 is SQVTM and CDR2 is ANQGSEA. This CDR3 has 12 amino acids. CDR3 amino acids: CSVREGTDTQYF. CDR3 DNA sequence: TGCAGCGTGCGGGAGGGCACAGATACGCAGTATTTT.

V is TRBV6-4 and J is TRBJ1-4, with D maybe TRBD1 (6 bases). Trimming shortened V by 5 bases and J by 7 bases, and 11 bases separated the two germline ends. CDR1 and CDR2 from the germline V gene are MRHNA and SNTAGT. This CDR3 is built from 13 residues. CDR3 amino acids: CASSLDSGEKLFF. The DNA of the CDR3 is TGTGCCAGCAGTTTGGACAGTGGTGAAAAACTGTTTTTT.

This rearrangement joins TRBV18 to TRBJ1-5, with 8 bases fitting TRBD1. Germline CDR1 is KGHSH and CDR2 is LQKENI. V shed 4 bases, J shed 7 bases, and the junction held 6 bases outside the gene matches. The length of the CDR3 is 14 residues. Written as DNA, the CDR3 is TGTGCCAGCTCACTCGACAGGGGCGTCCAGCCCCAGCATTTT. Translation: CASSLDRGVQPQHF.

This chain connects TRBV6-5 to TRBJ1-1; D is perhaps TRBD1 (5 bases). Trimming left V 4 bases short and J 10 bases short, with 16 bases between. The CDR3 consists of 13 residues. Germline V CDR1 and CDR2: MNHEY, SVGAGI. The CDR3 nucleotides are TGTGCCAGCAGTTCACACAGGCCCCCCGTAGCTTTCTTT. Its protein product is CASSSHRPPVAFF.

The J gene is TRBJ2-7, the V gene TRBV2, with TRBD1 identical over 10 bases. The J segment lost 2 bases and the V segment lost 7 bases, leaving 8 bases of the junction unmatched. CDR1 is SNHLY and CDR2 is FYNNEI in the germline V gene. The CDR3 is 15 amino acids. Here the CDR3 DNA reads TGTGCCAGCATGGACAGGGGGACACCCCCCTACGAGCAGTACTTC. Protein product: CASMDRGTPPYEQYF.

The chain employs TRBV6-5 and TRBJ2-1, with 10 nucleotides matching TRBD2. Germline V lookup: CDR1 MNHEY, CDR2 SVGAGI. The CDR3 spans 16 residues. Germline trimming cut 2 bases from V and 4 bases from J; bases unmatched to any gene: 5. The CDR3 spells CASSYGLAGAYNEQFF. In DNA form, the CDR3 reads TGTGCCAGCAGTTACGGGCTAGCGGGGGCTTACAATGAGCAGTTCTTC.

This clone has just a few counts. The chain links TRBV2 to TRBJ1-3, with a tentative D call TRBD1 (6 bases). Trimming pared 6 bases from V and 5 bases from J, leaving 17 bases between. From germline, CDR1 is SNHLY and CDR2 FYNNEI. The CDR3 length is 15 residues. The CDR3 loop reads CASRTPRGRRNTIYF. CDR3 bases: TGTGCCAGCAGAACACCCAGGGGCCGCCGAAACACCATATATTTT.